The 2 T cell receptor beta chains given below trace back to one sample, sequenced in a study of blood T cell repertoires in COVID-19. Clones were read by immunoSEQ multiplex PCR, and TCRdb kept only the in-frame ones, dropping some. The repertoire holds approximately 240,000 clones, with 83% as singletons. The sample taken for sequencing was peripheral blood. The origin of the receptors is a human donor in a cohort sampled during active COVID-19.

V and J are TRBV29-1 and TRBJ2-5; 8 nucleotides line up with TRBD2. This CDR3 is 13 amino acids long. Germline values: CDR1 SQVTM, CDR2 ANQGSEA. V gave up 3 bases and J gave up 5 bases; unmatched junction bases: 5. CDR3 residues: CSVEAGGGETQYF. CDR3 nucleotides: TGCAGCGTTGAGGCGGGAGGAGGGGAGACCCAGTACTTC.

A single count supports this clone. The same CDR3 arises from other DNA sequences in this sample as well. V and J are TRBV19 and TRBJ1-5, with 8 nucleotides matching TRBD1. The CDR3 is made up of 14 amino acids. V trimming: 9 bases; J trimming: 2 bases; junction bases outside the gene matches: 6. Germline V CDR1 and CDR2: LNHDA, SQIVND (reference sequence). In DNA, the CDR3 is TGTGCCAGCAGCGGACAGGGTGGCAATCAGCCCCAGCATTTT. As protein: CASSGQGGNQPQHF.